There are many counts of the clone carrying this TCR beta chain. What it binds is not known. This record belongs to a study of T cell repertoires in cytomegalovirus infection. Study summary: CMV infection and matching HLA type were both indicated by public TCR beta signatures. Broader study findings: CMV-specific HLA-C-restricted TCR beta clonotypes dominated the ex vivo response.

This CDR3 is built from 16 residues. In germline, CDR1 is SGHTA, CDR2 FQGNSA. Trimming cost V 1 base and J 1 base; bases outside gene matches: 6. TCRdb re-analysed the reads in MiXCR, keeping a single row per CDR3 protein. The sample lists a few hundred thousand distinct CDR3 sequences; about a sixth were seen once. The origin of this receptor is a human donor in good health (CMV status not recorded). Some clones in this sample may be carry-over from other donors' samples. The genes are TRBV7-2 and TRBJ1-1; 7 bases fit TRBD1. The specimen sequenced was CD8+ T cells from PBMCs. The CDR3 nucleotides are TGTGCCAGCAGCTTAGGGGTGACAGGGTCGAACACTGAAGCTTTCTTT. Encoded protein: CASSLGVTGSNTEAFF.